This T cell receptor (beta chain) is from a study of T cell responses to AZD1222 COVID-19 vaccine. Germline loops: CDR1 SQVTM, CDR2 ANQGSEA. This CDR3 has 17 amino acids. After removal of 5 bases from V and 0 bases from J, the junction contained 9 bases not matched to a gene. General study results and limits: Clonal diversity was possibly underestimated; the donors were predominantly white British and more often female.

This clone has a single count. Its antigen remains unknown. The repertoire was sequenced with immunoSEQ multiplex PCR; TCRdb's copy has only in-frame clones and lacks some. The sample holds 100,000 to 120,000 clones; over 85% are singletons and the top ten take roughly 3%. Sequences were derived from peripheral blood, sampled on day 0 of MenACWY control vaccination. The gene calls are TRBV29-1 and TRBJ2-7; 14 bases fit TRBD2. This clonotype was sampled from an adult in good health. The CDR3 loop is CSVQGLAGERSSYEQYF. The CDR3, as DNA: TGCAGCGTTCAGGGACTAGCGGGGGAGAGGAGCTCCTACGAGCAGTACTTC.